The rows below give T cell receptor beta chains drawn from one sample of a study of OX40 agonist ivuxolimab in advanced cancers. Sequencing used immunoSEQ multiplex PCR; TCRdb keeps in-frame clones, though not all of them. The sample has 77,000 or so clones; around nine tenths are singletons. The specimen comprised CD4+ or CD8+ T cells sorted from blood, sampled in a trial of the OX40 agonist ivuxolimab. The receptors shown here come from an adult with an advanced solid tumor such as melanoma, head and neck, liver or kidney cancer. Each CDR3 is given with its conserved first and last residue. A D gene is named only where the DNA matches it firmly. Only some rows state a clone size, as once, few, many or a class for expanded clones.

>-|-|TRBV4-1|TRBJ2-1
TGCGCCAGCAATTTGGACGGTGAGCAGTTCTTC
CASNLDGEQFF
>once|TRBD1|TRBV2|TRBJ1-5
TGTGCCAGCAGGGGGACAGGCGACGGTAATCAGCCCCAGCATTTT
CASRGTGDGNQPQHF
>-|TRBD1|TRBV27|TRBJ1-1
TGTGCCAGCAGCCTCCGACAGGGTGGGACTGAAGCTTTCTTT
CASSLRQGGTEAFF
>-|-|TRBV5-1|TRBJ2-3
TGCGCCAGCAGCTTGGGCAGGAGCACAGATACGCAGTATTTT
CASSLGRSTDTQYF
>-|-|TRBV5-1|TRBJ2-5
TGCGCCAGCAGCTTTTCGGGACTCCAAGAGACCCAGTACTTC
CASSFSGLQETQYF
>-|TRBD2|TRBV30|TRBJ2-2
TGTGCCTGGAGCCTGAGCTCGGGACTAGGGAACACCGGGGAGCTGTTTTTT
CAWSLSSGLGNTGELFF
>-|-|TRBV30|TRBJ2-1
TGTGCCTGTAGGAGGAGTTCGGTCAATGAGCAGTTCTTC
CACRRSSVNEQFF
>-|TRBD1|TRBV6-4|TRBJ1-2
TGTGCCAGCAGCGCCGGGACAGGCTATGGCTACACCTTC
CASSAGTGYGYTF
>-|-|TRBV28|TRBJ1-5
TGTGCCAGCAAGGGAGGCGGGTATCAGCCCCAGCATTTT
CASKGGGYQPQHF
>-|-|TRBV9|TRBJ2-1
TGTGCCAGCAGCCCCATGGTAGCCCTTGATTCCGGTGAGCAGTTCTTC
CASSPMVALDSGEQFF
>-|-|TRBV11-3|TRBJ1-5
TGTGCCAGCAGCTTATCCAGCGAGGGCAATCAGCCCCAGCATTTT
CASSLSSEGNQPQHF
>-|TRBD1|TRBV7-9|TRBJ1-1
TGTGCCAGCAGTCGAGGGACAGGGGCGGTCACTGAAGCTTTCTTT
CASSRGTGAVTEAFF
>-|-|TRBV19|TRBJ2-2
TGTGCCAGTAGTATGCGGAGAGGGAACACCGGGGAGCTGTTTTTT
CASSMRRGNTGELFF
>-|-|TRBV5-6|TRBJ1-3
TGTGCCAGCAGCTTGAGAGGGCTCGGTGGAAACACCATATATTTT
CASSLRGLGGNTIYF
>-|-|TRBV7-9|TRBJ1-3
TGTGCCAGCAGCTTAGGGGACCCTTCCTCTGGAAACACCATATATTTT
CASSLGDPSSGNTIYF
>-|TRBD1|TRBV7-9|TRBJ1-4
TGTGCCAGCAGCACCAAGGACAGGGTCGATGAAAAACTGTTTTTT
CASSTKDRVDEKLFF
>-|-|TRBV28|TRBJ1-2
TGTGCCAGCAGTTTAAACCGGGACGGATCGCGGGGCTATGGCTACACCTTC
CASSLNRDGSRGYGYTF
>once|TRBD2|TRBV4-3|TRBJ2-1
TGCGCCAGCAGCCGAGTAGCGGGGGGTAACTACAATGAGCAGTTCTTC
CASSRVAGGNYNEQFF
>once|TRBD2|TRBV10-1|TRBJ2-1
TGCGCCAGCAGTTCCATTCCAGCGGGGGTTCTGGATGAGCAGTTCTTC
CASSSIPAGVLDEQFF
>-|-|TRBV13|TRBJ2-7
TGTGCCAGCAGCCTTACAAGGCTCCCCTCCTACGAGCAGTACTTC
CASSLTRLPSYEQYF
>-|-|TRBV30|TRBJ1-2
TGTGCCTGGAGTACCACAGGGTTTGATGGCTACACCTTC
CAWSTTGFDGYTF
>-|TRBD1|TRBV9|TRBJ2-7
TGTGCCAGCAGCGTCTCCGGGACAGGGGCGGCCGAGCAGTACTTC
CASSVSGTGAAEQYF
>-|-|TRBV29-1|TRBJ1-1
TGCAGCGTGACCGAGGTACGGCCTAATGAAGCTTTCTTT
CSVTEVRPNEAFF
>-|-|TRBV5-1|TRBJ2-6
TGCGCCAGCAGCCCCGTCCTCTCTGGGGCCAACGTCCTGACTTTC
CASSPVLSGANVLTF
>-|-|TRBV18|TRBJ2-7
TGTGCCAGCTCACCACCGCGGGACAACTACGAGCAGTACTTC
CASSPPRDNYEQYF
>-|-|TRBV7-3|TRBJ1-1
TGTGCCAGCAGTAACTCCAGAGGGGGAGCTGAAGCTTTCTTT
CASSNSRGGAEAFF
>once|-|TRBV9|TRBJ1-1
TGTGCCAGCAGCGTAGAAGTAGGAGAAGCTTTCTTT
CASSVEVGEAFF
>once|-|TRBV10-2|TRBJ2-2
TGCGCCAGCAGCGCAGGGTTTTTCGGGGAGCTGTTTTTT
CASSAGFFGELFF
>few|TRBD2|TRBV28|TRBJ2-7
TGTGCCAGCAGTTCCCCCGGGACTAGCGGGAGGGGAAGCTCCTACGAGCAGTACTTC
CASSSPGTSGRGSSYEQYF
>-|-|TRBV25-1|TRBJ1-1
TGTGCCAGCAGTCCTTATCAGGGACCGAACACTGAAGCTTTCTTT
CASSPYQGPNTEAFF
>-|-|TRBV6-6|TRBJ1-6
TGTGCCAGCAGGCGTAATTCACCCCTCCACTTT
CASRRNSPLHF
>-|-|TRBV28|TRBJ1-2
TGTGCCAGCAGTTATCTTCAGGGGAGCTATGGCTACACCTTC
CASSYLQGSYGYTF
>once|-|TRBV10-3|TRBJ2-1
TGTGCCATCAGGCCCGACTCCAATGAGCAGTTCTTC
CAIRPDSNEQFF
>-|-|TRBV21-1|TRBJ1-5
TGTGCCAGCAGCAAAGCGGGGGGGCAGTTCCAGCCCCAGCATTTT
CASSKAGGQFQPQHF
>-|-|TRBV18|TRBJ1-1
TGTGCCAGCTCACCGATAGGACGGCGCACTGAAGCTTTCTTT
CASSPIGRRTEAFF
>few|-|TRBV2|TRBJ1-5
TGTGCCAGCAGTGCCCAGGGAATGGATAATCAGCCCCAGCATTTT
CASSAQGMDNQPQHF
>-|-|TRBV5-4|TRBJ1-1
TGTGCCAGCAGCTCACAGAGCTCGAACACTGAAGCTTTCTTT
CASSSQSSNTEAFF
>-|TRBD2|TRBV27|TRBJ2-7
TGTGCCAGCAGACCTAGCGGGGCACACTCCTACGAGCAGTACTTC
CASRPSGAHSYEQYF
>-|-|TRBV28|TRBJ1-5
TGTGCCAGCAGTTTGAGGGACAGCAATCAGCCCCAGCATTTT
CASSLRDSNQPQHF
>-|TRBD1|TRBV19|TRBJ2-6
TGTGCCAGTACCAACCCCCGCCGGACAGGGGTCGATGGGGCCAACGTCCTGACTTTC
CASTNPRRTGVDGANVLTF
>-|-|TRBV7-9|TRBJ2-7
TGTGCCAGCAGCTTAAATTTCGGGGGCGAGCAGTACTTC
CASSLNFGGEQYF
>-|TRBD2|TRBV28|TRBJ2-1
TGTGCCAGCAGACGAAGCGGGACTAGCGGGAGGAATGAGCAGTTCTTC
CASRRSGTSGRNEQFF
>-|TRBD2|TRBV5-1|TRBJ2-3
TGCGCCAGCAGCCCCTATTTGGCGGGAGAGAAGGATACGCAGTATTTT
CASSPYLAGEKDTQYF
>-|-|TRBV14|TRBJ1-1
TGTGCCAGCAGCCTCGGGTTTGAAGCTTTCTTT
CASSLGFEAFF
>-|-|TRBV28|TRBJ1-6
TGTGCCAGCAGTCCCTGGGGGCCAGATAATTCACCCCTCCACTTT
CASSPWGPDNSPLHF
>-|-|TRBV18|TRBJ2-7
TGTGCCAGCTCACCAGCTGAACGGGGAGAGCAGTACTTC
CASSPAERGEQYF
>-|-|TRBV20-1|TRBJ2-7
TGCAGTGCTAGGAGCTACGAGCAGTACTTC
CSARSYEQYF
>-|-|TRBV30|TRBJ1-1
TGTGCCTGGAGAGATGGGACGGTGAACACTGAAGCTTTCTTT
CAWRDGTVNTEAFF
>-|-|TRBV5-6|TRBJ1-2
TGTGCCAGCAGCTTGTGGGGGGACTATGGCTACACCTTC
CASSLWGDYGYTF
>few|-|TRBV5-1|TRBJ2-5
TGCGCCAGCAGCTCGTCGCCCGAAGAGACCCAGTACTTC
CASSSSPEETQYF
>-|-|TRBV2|TRBJ1-1
TGTGCCAGCAGTGAAGAGGGGGGCAGGGACACTGAAGCTTTCTTT
CASSEEGGRDTEAFF
>-|-|TRBV9|TRBJ2-1
TGTGCCAGCAGCGTAGGATCCCAACCGTACAATGAGCAGTTCTTC
CASSVGSQPYNEQFF
>-|-|TRBV6-6|TRBJ2-5
TGTGCCAGCAGTTACGAAGGCACAGTTCAAGAGACCCAGTACTTC
CASSYEGTVQETQYF
>-|-|TRBV12-2|TRBJ2-7
TGTGCAACCCCGACGGGCCGTCCGCGCGAGCAGTACTTC
CATPTGRPREQYF
>-|TRBD2|TRBV5-1|TRBJ2-1
TGCGCCAGCAGCTTGGCGGGGGGCAATGAGCAGTTCTTC
CASSLAGGNEQFF
>-|TRBD1|TRBV6-6|TRBJ2-2
TGTGCCATCCGACCGGGACAGGGGGCGGGCGGGGAGCTGTTTTTT
CAIRPGQGAGGELFF
>-|TRBD2|TRBV7-2|TRBJ2-3
TGTGCCAGCAGCCAGCGGGGGGGCCCGACAGATACGCAGTATTTT
CASSQRGGPTDTQYF
>-|-|TRBV5-1|TRBJ1-1
TGCGCCAGCAGCCGGGGGACATTGCCGAACACTGAAGCTTTCTTT
CASSRGTLPNTEAFF
>-|TRBD1|TRBV5-4|TRBJ1-1
TGTGCCAGCAGCGCAGGGGGCGCGGGGAATGAAGCTTTCTTT
CASSAGGAGNEAFF